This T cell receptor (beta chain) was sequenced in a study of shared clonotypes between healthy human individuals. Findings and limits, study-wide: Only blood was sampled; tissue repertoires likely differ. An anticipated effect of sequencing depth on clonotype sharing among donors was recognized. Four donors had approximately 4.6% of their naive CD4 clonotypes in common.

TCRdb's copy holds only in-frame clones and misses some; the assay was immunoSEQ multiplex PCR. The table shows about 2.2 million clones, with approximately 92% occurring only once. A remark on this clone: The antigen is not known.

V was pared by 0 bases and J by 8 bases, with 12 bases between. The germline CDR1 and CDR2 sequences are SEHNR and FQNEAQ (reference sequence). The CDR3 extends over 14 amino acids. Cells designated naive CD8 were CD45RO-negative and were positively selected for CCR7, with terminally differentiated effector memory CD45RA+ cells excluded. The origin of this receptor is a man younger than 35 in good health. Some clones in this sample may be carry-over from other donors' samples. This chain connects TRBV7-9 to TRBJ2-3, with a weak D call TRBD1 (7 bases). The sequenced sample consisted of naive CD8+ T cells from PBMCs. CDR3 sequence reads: CASSLAPQGGTQYF. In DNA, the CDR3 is TGTGCCAGCAGCTTAGCGCCCCAGGGGGGTACGCAGTATTTT. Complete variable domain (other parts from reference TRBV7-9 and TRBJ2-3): DTGVSQNPRHKITKRGQNVTFRCDPISEHNRLYWYRQTLGQGPEFLTYFQNEAQLEKSRLLSDRFSAERPKGSFSTLEIQRTEQGDSAMYLCASSLAPQGGTQYFGPGTRLTVL.